This T cell receptor (beta chain) was sequenced during a study of cytomegalovirus exposure and HLA in healthy donors. The study's findings and limits: Analyzed later, most CMV-associated TCR beta chains appeared HLA-restricted.

V was pared by 4 bases and J by 1 base, with 10 bases between. CDR1 and CDR2 (germline): PRHDT, FYEKMQ (reference sequence). CDR3 length equals 14 residues. Of note for this clone: Antigen specificity is unknown.

With 60 Vbeta and 13 Jbeta primers, the PCR was carried out. TCRdb's copy holds only in-frame clones and misses some; the assay was immunoSEQ multiplex PCR. The table has 150,000 to 200,000 clones, 75% to 90% seen once. Sequencing was done on a sample of PBMCs. The clonotype originates from a woman under 30 in good health and CMV-seronegative. V and J are TRBV13 and TRBJ2-5; possibly TRBD1 for D (5 bases). CDR3: CASSSRQPQETQYF. CDR3 nucleotides: TGTGCCAGCAGCTCTAGACAGCCCCAAGAGACCCAGTACTTC. Combining the CDR3 with reference TRBV13 and TRBJ2-5 gives the whole variable domain AAGVIQSPRHLIKEKRETATLKCYPIPRHDTVYWYQQGPGQDPQFLISFYEKMQSDKGSIPDRFSAQQFSDYHSELNMSSLELGDSALYFCASSSRQPQETQYFGPGTRLLVL.